This T cell receptor (beta chain) was found in a study of blood T cell repertoires in COVID-19. Across the whole study: The United States, Italy and Spain were the sources of the acute and convalescent COVID-19 samples. The cDNA or gDNA used as material had been derived from T cells, B-cell-depleted T cells, or PBMCs.

This CDR3 has 15 residues. Losses at the gene ends were 3 bases for V and 3 bases for J; bases not matched to a gene: 5. The germline gives CDR1 SGHRS, CDR2 YFSETQ. Per the original methods: Reference gene primer amplification in the assay estimated nucleated cell counts. Some clones are missing from TCRdb's copy, which holds only in-frame ones; the method was immunoSEQ multiplex PCR. That table gives V, J and clone size, and the DNA gave D and trimming. The top ten clones hold less than 5% of a sample with about 44,000 clones, under 90% of them seen once. The V gene is TRBV5-1, the J gene TRBJ2-1, with 8 bases lining up with TRBD1. This receptor was identified in a woman in her 70s with acute or convalescent COVID-19. What was sequenced was peripheral blood. The CDR3 sequence is CASSSGTGNYNEQFF. The CDR3 DNA is TGCGCCAGCAGCTCCGGGACAGGAAACTACAATGAGCAGTTCTTC.